This TCR beta chain is from a study of T cells in Graves' hyperthyroidism and ophthalmopathy. Study-wide context: Initial diagnosis, before any treatment, was when peripheral blood was collected. General study findings and limits: In the blood, most expanded thyroid clonotypes above 0.001 appeared as well.

RNA transcripts were the template for amplifying TCR beta CDR3 regions. HTBI primers drove first-round RT-PCR of the TCR CDR3. TCRdb fed the multiplex PCR reads into MiXCR, producing one record per CDR3 protein. Of about 560,000 distinct CDR3 sequences in the sample, 16% were seen once. This clonotype has at least ten counts. The antigen is undetermined. Trimming cost V 7 bases and J 5 bases; bases outside gene matches: 10. The CDR3 is made up of 14 amino acids. Germline V gene data show CDR1 as DFQATT and CDR2 as SNEGSKA (reference sequence). Sequenced sample: blood. The clonotype originates from a woman aged 18-29 years with Graves' hyperthyroidism. This chain connects TRBV20-1 to TRBJ1-2; 10 bases are shared with TRBD1. The CDR3 reads CSGDGTGDRYGYTF. CDR3 in DNA: TGCAGTGGAGATGGGACAGGGGATAGATATGGCTACACCTTC.